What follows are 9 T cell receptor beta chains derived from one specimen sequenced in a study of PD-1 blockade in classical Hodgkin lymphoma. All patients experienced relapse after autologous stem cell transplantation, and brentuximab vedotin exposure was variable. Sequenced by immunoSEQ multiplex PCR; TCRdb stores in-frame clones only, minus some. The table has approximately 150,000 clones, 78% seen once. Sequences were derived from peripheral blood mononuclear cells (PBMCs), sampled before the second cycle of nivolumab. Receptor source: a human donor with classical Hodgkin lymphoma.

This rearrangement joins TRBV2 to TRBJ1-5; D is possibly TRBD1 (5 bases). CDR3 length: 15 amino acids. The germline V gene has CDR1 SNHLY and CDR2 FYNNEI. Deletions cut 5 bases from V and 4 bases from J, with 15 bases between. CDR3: CASSSEQGPNQPQHF. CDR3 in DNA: TGTGCCAGCAGTTCCGAGCAGGGCCCTAATCAGCCCCAGCATTTT. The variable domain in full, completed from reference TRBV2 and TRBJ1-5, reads EPEVTQTPSHQVTQMGQEVILRCVPISNHLYFYWYRQILGQKVEFLVSFYNNEISEKSEIFDDQFSVERPDGSNFTLKIRSTKLEDSAMYFCASSSEQGPNQPQHFGDGTRLSIL.

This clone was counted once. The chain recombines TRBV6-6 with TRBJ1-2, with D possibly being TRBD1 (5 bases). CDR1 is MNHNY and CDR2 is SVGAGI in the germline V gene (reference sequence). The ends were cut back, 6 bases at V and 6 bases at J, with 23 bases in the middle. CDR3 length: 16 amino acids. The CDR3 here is CASSLRGGGSVDGYTF. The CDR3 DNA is TGTGCCAGCAGCCTCCGCGGGGGAGGGAGTGTGGATGGCTACACCTTC.

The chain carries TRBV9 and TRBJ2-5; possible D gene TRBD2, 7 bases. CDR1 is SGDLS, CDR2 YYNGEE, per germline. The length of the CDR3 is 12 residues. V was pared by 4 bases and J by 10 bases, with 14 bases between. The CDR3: CASSPKGGGQYF. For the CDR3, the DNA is TGTGCCAGCAGCCCGAAGGGGGGGGGCCAGTACTTC.

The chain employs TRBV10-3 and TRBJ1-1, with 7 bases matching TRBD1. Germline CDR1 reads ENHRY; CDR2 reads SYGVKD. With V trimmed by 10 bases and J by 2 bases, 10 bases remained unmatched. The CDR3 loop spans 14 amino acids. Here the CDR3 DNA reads TGTGCCAGCAGCTTTACAGGGGATAACACTGAAGCTTTCTTT. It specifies CASSFTGDNTEAFF.

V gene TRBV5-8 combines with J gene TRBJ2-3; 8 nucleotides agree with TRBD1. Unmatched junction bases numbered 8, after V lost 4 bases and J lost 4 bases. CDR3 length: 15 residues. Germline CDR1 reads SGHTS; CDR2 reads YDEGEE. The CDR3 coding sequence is TGTGCCAGCAGCGTTGACAGGGGAGGACCAGATACGCAGTATTTT. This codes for CASSVDRGGPDTQYF.

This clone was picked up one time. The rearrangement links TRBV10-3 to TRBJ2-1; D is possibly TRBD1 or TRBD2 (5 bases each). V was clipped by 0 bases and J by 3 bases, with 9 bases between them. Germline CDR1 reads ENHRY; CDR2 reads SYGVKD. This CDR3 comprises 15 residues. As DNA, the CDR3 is TGTGCCATCAGTGAGTCGAGGGGCAACTACAATGAGCAGTTCTTC. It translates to CAISESRGNYNEQFF.

The CDR3 nucleotides are TGCGCCAGCAGCCCGCAACCCAGTAATACGCAGTATTTT. Its translation: CASSPQPSNTQYF. The chain carries TRBV5-1 and TRBJ2-3, with D unresolved. V dropped 4 bases and J dropped 7 bases, with 13 bases sitting between them. CDR3 length: 13 residues. The germline CDR1 and CDR2 sequences are SGHRS and YFSETQ. The entire variable domain, with the rest obtained from reference TRBV5-1 and TRBJ2-3, is as follows: KAGVTQTPRYLIKTRGQQVTLSCSPISGHRSVSWYQQTPGQGLQFLFEYFSETQRNKGNFPGRFSGRQFSNSRSEMNVSTLELGDSALYLCASSPQPSNTQYFGPGTRLTVL.

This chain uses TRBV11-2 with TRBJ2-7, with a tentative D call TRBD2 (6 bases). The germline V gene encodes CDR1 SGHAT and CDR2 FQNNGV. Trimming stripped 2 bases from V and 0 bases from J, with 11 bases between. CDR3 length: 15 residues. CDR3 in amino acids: CASSLQLASSYEQYF. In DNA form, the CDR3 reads TGTGCCAGCAGCTTACAACTAGCAAGCTCCTACGAGCAGTACTTC.

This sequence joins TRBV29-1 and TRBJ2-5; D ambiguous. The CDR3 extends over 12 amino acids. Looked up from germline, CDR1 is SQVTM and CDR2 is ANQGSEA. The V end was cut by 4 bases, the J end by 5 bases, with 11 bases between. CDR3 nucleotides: TGCAGCGTTGGAATGACCATCGAGACCCAGTACTTC. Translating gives CSVGMTIETQYF.